This T cell receptor (beta chain) was observed in a study of T cell changes during pregnancy in multiple sclerosis (dated by TCRdb to the late 2010s). In the study overall: The study examined how the T cell repertoire changed over the course of pregnancy in women with multiple sclerosis.

Libraries were built with the immunoSEQ multiplex PCR assay. Drawn from immuneACCESS, this table holds only the in-frame rearrangements with V and J called that TCRdb kept. Clones are partly lost; checked studies trace under half to an unresolved V gene and leave the rest unexplained. This sample gives more than 50,000 clones in total; roughly 90% of them show up just once. The leading ten clones occupy 0.8% to 1% of the sample. V lost 1 base and J lost 1 base; the stretch between them is 5 bases long. The CDR3, cysteine through phenylalanine, is 13 amino acids long. The only DNA kept is the CDR3, 39 bases in frame from the first base. The germline V gene (reference sequence) provides CDR1 SEHNR and CDR2 FQNEAQ. This clone was found once. Its cognate antigen has yet to be identified. Within one base of it there is no much larger clone, and no base qualities were kept.

This chain is built from TRBV7-9 and TRBJ2-7; the D segment cannot be called with confidence. The sequence came from a female donor with multiple sclerosis, enrolled in a pregnancy study. The sample in question was peripheral blood, obtained before pregnancy. The base sequence is TGTGCCAGCAGCTTAGGTATTTCCTACGAGCAGTACTTC. It specifies CASSLGISYEQYF.